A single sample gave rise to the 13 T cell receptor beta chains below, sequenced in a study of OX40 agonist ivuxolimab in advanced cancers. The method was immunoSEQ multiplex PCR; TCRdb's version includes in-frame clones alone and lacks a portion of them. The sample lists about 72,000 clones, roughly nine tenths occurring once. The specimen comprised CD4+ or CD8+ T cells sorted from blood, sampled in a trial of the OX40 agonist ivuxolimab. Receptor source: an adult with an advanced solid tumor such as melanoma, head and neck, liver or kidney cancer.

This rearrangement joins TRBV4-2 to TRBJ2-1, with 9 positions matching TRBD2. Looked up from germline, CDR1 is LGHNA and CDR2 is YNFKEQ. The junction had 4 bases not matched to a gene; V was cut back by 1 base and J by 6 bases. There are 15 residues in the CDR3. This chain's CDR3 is CASSQARREGNEQFF. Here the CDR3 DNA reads TGTGCCAGCAGCCAAGCTCGGCGGGAGGGCAATGAGCAGTTCTTC.

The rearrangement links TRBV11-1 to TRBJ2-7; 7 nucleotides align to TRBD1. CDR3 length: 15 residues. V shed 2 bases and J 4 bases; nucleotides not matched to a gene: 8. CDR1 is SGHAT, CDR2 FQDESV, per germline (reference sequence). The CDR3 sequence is CASSLSTGEFYEQYF. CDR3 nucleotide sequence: TGTGCCAGCAGCTTATCTACAGGGGAGTTTTACGAGCAGTACTTC.

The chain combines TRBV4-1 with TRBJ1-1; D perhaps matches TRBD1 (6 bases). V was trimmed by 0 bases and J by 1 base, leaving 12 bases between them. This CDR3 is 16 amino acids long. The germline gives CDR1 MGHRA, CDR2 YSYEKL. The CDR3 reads CASSQEITGTNTEAFF. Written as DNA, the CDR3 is TGCGCCAGCAGCCAAGAGATCACAGGGACGAACACTGAAGCTTTCTTT.

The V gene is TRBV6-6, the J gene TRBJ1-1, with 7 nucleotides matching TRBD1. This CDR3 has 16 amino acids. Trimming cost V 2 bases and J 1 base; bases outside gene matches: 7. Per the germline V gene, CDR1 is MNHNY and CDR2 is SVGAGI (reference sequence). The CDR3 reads CASSYPLGQKNTEAFF. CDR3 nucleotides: TGTGCCAGCAGTTACCCCTTGGGACAGAAGAACACTGAAGCTTTCTTT.

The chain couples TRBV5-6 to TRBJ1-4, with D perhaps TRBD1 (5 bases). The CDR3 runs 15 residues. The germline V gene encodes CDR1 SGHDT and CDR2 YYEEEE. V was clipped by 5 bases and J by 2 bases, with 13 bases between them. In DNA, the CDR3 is TGTGCCAGCAGTCAAACGGGGGGGACTAATGAAAAACTGTTTTTT. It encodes CASSQTGGTNEKLFF. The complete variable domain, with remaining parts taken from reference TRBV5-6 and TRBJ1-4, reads DAGVTQSPTHLIKTRGQQVTLRCSPKSGHDTVSWYQQALGQGPQFIFQYYEEEERQRGNFPDRFSGHQFPNYSSELNVNALLLGDSALYLCASSQTGGTNEKLFFGSGTQLSVL.

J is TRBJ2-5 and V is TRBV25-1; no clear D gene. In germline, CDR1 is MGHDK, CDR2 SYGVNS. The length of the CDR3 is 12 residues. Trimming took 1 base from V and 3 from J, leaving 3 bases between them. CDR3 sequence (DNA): TGTGCCAGCAGTGAATGGGAAGAGACCCAGTACTTC. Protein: CASSEWEETQYF.

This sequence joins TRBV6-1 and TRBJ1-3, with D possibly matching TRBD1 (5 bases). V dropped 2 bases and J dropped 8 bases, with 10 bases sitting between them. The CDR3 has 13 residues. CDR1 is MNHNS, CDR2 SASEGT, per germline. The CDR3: CASSEMGGDTIYF. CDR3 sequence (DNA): TGTGCCAGCAGTGAAATGGGAGGGGACACCATATATTTT.

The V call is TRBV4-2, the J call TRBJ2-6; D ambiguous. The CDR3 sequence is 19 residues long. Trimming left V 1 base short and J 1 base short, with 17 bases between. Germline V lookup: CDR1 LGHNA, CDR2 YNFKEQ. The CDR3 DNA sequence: TGTGCCAGCAGCCAAGTGTGGCCTCTCGGCCTATCTGGGGCCAACGTCCTGACTTTC. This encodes CASSQVWPLGLSGANVLTF.

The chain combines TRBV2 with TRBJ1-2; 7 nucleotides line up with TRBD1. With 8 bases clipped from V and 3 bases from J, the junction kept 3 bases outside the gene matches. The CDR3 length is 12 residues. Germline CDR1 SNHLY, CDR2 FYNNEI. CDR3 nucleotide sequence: TGTGCCAGCGGTGGGACAGACTATGGCTACACCTTC. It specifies CASGGTDYGYTF. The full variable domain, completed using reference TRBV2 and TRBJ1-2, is EPEVTQTPSHQVTQMGQEVILRCVPISNHLYFYWYRQILGQKVEFLVSFYNNEISEKSEIFDDQFSVERPDGSNFTLKIRSTKLEDSAMYFCASGGTDYGYTFGSGTRLTVV.

The CDR3 protein is CASSLAGAGALGEQYF. The CDR3 DNA reads TGTGCCAGCAGCTTGGCCGGGGCGGGAGCTCTTGGGGAGCAGTACTTC. The chain carries TRBV5-4 and TRBJ2-5; TRBD2 matches at 7 bases. Germline V gives CDR1 SGHNT, CDR2 YYREEE (reference sequence). CDR3 length equals 16 residues. The junction had 16 bases not matched to a gene; V was cut back by 0 bases and J by 11 bases. Combining the CDR3 with reference TRBV5-4 and TRBJ2-5 gives the whole variable domain ETGVTQSPTHLIKTRGQQVTLRCSSQSGHNTVSWYQQALGQGPQFIFQYYREEENGRGNFPPRFSGLQFPNYSSELNVNALELDDSALYLCASSLAGAGALGEQYFGPGTRLLVL.

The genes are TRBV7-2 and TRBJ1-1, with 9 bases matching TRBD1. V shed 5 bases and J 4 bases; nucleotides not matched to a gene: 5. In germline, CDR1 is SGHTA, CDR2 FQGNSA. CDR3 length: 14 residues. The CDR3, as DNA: TGTGCCAGCAGCAGGCGACAGGGGGGCACTGAAGCTTTCTTT. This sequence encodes CASSRRQGGTEAFF.

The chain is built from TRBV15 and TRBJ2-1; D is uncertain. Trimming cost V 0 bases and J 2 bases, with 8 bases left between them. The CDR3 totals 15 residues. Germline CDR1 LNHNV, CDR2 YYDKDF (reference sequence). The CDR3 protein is CATSRDSPAYNEQFF. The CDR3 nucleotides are TGTGCCACCAGCAGAGACAGTCCCGCCTACAATGAGCAGTTCTTC. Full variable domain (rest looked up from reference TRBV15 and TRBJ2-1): DAMVIQNPRYQVTQFGKPVTLSCSQTLNHNVMYWYQQKSSQAPKLLFHYYDKDFNNEADTPDNFQSRRPNTSFCFLDIRSPGLGDTAMYLCATSRDSPAYNEQFFGPGTRLTVL.

The CDR3 nucleotides read TGTGCCAGCAGTGACTCACAGGGCTACAATGAGCAGTTCTTC. It yields the protein CASSDSQGYNEQFF. The chain has TRBV6-4 and TRBJ2-1, with D possibly being TRBD1 (6 bases). This CDR3 has 14 residues. The germline gives CDR1 MRHNA, CDR2 SNTAGT. V dropped 0 bases and J dropped 3 bases, with 6 bases sitting between them.